This paragraph reports one TCR beta chain. Its specific antigen is unknown. No per-base quality is available; no much larger clone lies one base away. The data belong to a study of OX40 agonist ivuxolimab in advanced cancers. With respect to the entire study: Ivuxolimab was an agonistic, fully human IgG2 monoclonal antibody directed against OX40 (CD134), a costimulatory receptor. Intravenous ivuxolimab was administered to patients every 2 weeks at six dose levels: 0.01, 0.1, 0.3, 1.5, 3 and 10 mg/kg. In the dose-escalation cohort, 65% to 85% of patients were male, and the mean age was 60 years with a range of roughly 20 to 85. The paper describes the monotherapy dose-escalation part (N ≈ 50 patients) of the phase I trial of ivuxolimab. The point of sequencing TCRbeta in the periphery was to test whether ivuxolimab changed TCR sequence diversity and drove clonal T-cell expansion. Patients were allowed to have had prior anti-PD-1, anti-PD-L1 or anti-CTLA-4 therapy, and more than 35% of the dose-escalation patients had been treated with checkpoint inhibitors. Of the 50 or so patients in dose escalation, about 19 had hepatocellular carcinoma, some 15 had melanoma, 9 had renal cell carcinoma and 9 had head and neck cancer. Partial responses occurred in three dose-escalation patients: two with cutaneous melanoma and one with hepatocellular carcinoma. What the study reported, not specific to this receptor: At doses of 0.1 to 3.0 mg/kg, clonal expansion of both CD4+ and CD8+ blood T cells was observed from baseline to week 6. After ivuxolimab, more expanded clones were found on average in CD8+ T cells than in CD4+ T cells. Antigen specificity was not determined for the clonally expanded peripheral T cells. In the 0.1-3.0 mg/kg groups, partial responders had among the lowest normalized peripheral clonal expansion, particularly in CD8+ T cells. Low levels of normalized T-cell clonal expansion were also seen in some nonresponding patients.

Patients with autoimmune disease history or receiving systemic immunosuppression were excluded from the trial. Peripheral blood for TCR sequencing was collected from all dose cohorts at baseline, on cycle 4 day 1, and on cycle 7 day 1. The samples were taken from a phase I, first-in-human, multicenter, open-label dose-escalation trial of ivuxolimab. Adults with locally advanced or metastatic head and neck squamous cell, hepatocellular, melanoma or renal cell carcinoma were enrolled in the trial. Before TCR sequencing, CD4+ T cells and CD8+ T cells were sorted from peripheral blood as separate populations. V is clipped by 3 bases and J by 3 bases, and the sequence between their germline boundaries is 9 bases long. According to the germline V gene, CDR1 reads MNHEY and CDR2 reads SVGAGI. From cysteine to phenylalanine, the CDR3 is 13 amino acids long. Only the CDR3 region is kept as DNA, spanning 39 bases read in frame from base 1.

To sequence the TCRbeta CDR3 region, genomic DNA was isolated from the sorted cells. The immunoSEQ Assay was used to sequence the TCRbeta CDR3 regions. Not all clones reach the TCRdb copy of this immuneACCESS table, which keeps in-frame sequences only. Checked studies attribute under half of the gap to unresolved V genes and leave the rest unexplained. Across this sample there are approximately 49,000 clones, with around 81% seen only once. Together, the top ten hold 5.5% to 7% of the sample. This chain is built from TRBV6-5 and TRBJ2-7; no D gene call is confident. Sequencing used CD4+ or CD8+ T cells sorted from blood, obtained in a trial of the OX40 agonist ivuxolimab. This receptor was obtained from an adult with an advanced solid tumor such as melanoma, head and neck, liver or kidney cancer. The nucleotide sequence is given as TGTGCCAGCAGTTATGTACAGAACTACGAGCAGTACTTC. It codes for CASSYVQNYEQYF.